The clone carrying this TCR beta chain was detected a few times. What it binds is not known. The sample is drawn from a study of vaccination and CD4 T cells after COVID-19. Noted treatment: approximately 9-day PBMC culture with coronavirus spike peptide pools or control peptides (ViraFEST assay). Positive tests by PCR, dated March to December 2020, predated US Alpha, Beta and Delta variants. Trimming pared 3 bases from V and 6 bases from J, leaving 18 bases between. The CDR3 has 15 amino acids. In germline, CDR1 is DFQATT, CDR2 SNEGSKA (reference sequence). Researchers used the Oncomine TCR Beta short-read assay to sequence DNA from cultured CD4+ T cells. TCRdb reprocessed the PCR reads via MiXCR and lists one record per CDR3 protein. In the table there are roughly 12,000 distinct CDR3 sequences, roughly half of which are singletons.

The chain recombines TRBV20-1 with TRBJ2-4; the D gene is possibly TRBD1 (6 bases). This clonotype was obtained from a human donor who had recovered from COVID-19. Specimen: CD4+ T cells from blood, cultured in vitro. The CDR3 loop reads CSASLGNRVLNIQYF. DNA for the CDR3: TGCAGTGCTAGTTTGGGCAACAGGGTACTAAACATTCAGTACTTC.